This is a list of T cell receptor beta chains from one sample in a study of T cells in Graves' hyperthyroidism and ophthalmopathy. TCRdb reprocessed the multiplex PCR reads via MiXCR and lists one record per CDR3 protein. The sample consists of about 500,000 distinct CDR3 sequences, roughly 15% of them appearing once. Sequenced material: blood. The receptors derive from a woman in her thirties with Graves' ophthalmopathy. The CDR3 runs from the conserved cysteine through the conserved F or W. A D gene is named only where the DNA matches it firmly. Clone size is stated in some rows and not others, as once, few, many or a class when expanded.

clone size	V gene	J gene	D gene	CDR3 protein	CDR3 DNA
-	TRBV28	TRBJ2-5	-	CASSFGGVYGQETQYF	TGTGCCAGCAGTTTTGGGGGTGTGTACGGACAAGAGACCCAGTACTTC
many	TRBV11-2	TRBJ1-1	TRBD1	CASSLGTGGEYTEAFF	TGTGCCAGCAGCTTAGGGACAGGGGGCGAGTACACTGAAGCTTTCTTT
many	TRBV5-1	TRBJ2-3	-	CASSPADRIITDTQYF	TGCGCCAGCAGCCCCGCGGATCGAATAATCACAGATACGCAGTATTTT
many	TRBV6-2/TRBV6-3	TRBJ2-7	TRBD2	CASSSRTSGWKDEQYF	TGTGCCAGCAGCTCTCGGACTAGCGGGTGGAAGGACGAGCAGTACTTC
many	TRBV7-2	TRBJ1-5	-	CASSTTGTRDQPQHF	TGTGCCAGCAGCACCACAGGGACCCGAGATCAGCCCCAGCATTTT
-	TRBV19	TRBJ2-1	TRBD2	CASSLRIAGYNEQFF	TGTGCCAGTAGCCTCCGAATAGCGGGGTACAATGAGCAGTTCTTC
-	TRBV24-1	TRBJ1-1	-	CATSDLSGGEAFF	TGTGCCACCAGTGATTTGTCCGGGGGTGAAGCTTTCTTT
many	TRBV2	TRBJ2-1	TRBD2	CASTLDLAGGRDEQFF	TGTGCCAGCACCCTAGACTTAGCAGGTGGGAGGGATGAGCAGTTCTTC
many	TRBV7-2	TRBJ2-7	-	CASSSRRIYEQYF	TGTGCCAGCAGCTCACGACGGATCTACGAGCAGTACTTC
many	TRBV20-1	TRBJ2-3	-	CSALPQATSTDTQYF	TGCAGTGCATTGCCGCAGGCCACTAGCACAGATACGCAGTATTTT
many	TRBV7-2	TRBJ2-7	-	CASSLVSLTYEQYF	TGTGCCAGCAGCTTAGTTAGCCTCACCTACGAGCAGTACTTC
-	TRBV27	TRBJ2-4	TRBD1	CASSGTDAIAKNIQYF	TGTGCCAGCAGTGGGACAGACGCAATAGCCAAAAACATTCAGTACTTC
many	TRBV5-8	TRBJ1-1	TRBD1	CASSAGTGQKRNTEAFF	TGTGCCAGCAGCGCCGGGACAGGTCAAAAAAGGAACACTGAAGCTTTCTTT
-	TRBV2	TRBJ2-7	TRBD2	CASRGLVGVFEQYF	TGTGCCAGCAGGGGACTAGTGGGAGTATTCGAGCAGTACTTC
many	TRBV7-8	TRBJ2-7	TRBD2	CASSPHKLAGPYEQYF	TGTGCCAGCAGCCCTCATAAACTAGCGGGACCTTACGAGCAGTACTTC
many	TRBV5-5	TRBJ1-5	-	CASSLDTYSNQPQHF	TGTGCCAGCAGCTTGGACACCTATAGCAATCAGCCCCAGCATTTT
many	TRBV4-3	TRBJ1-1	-	CASSRVVFQNTEAFF	TGCGCCAGCAGCCGAGTGGTTTTCCAGAACACTGAAGCTTTCTTT
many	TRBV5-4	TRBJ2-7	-	CASSPQETYEQYF	TGTGCCAGCAGCCCTCAGGAGACCTACGAGCAGTACTTC
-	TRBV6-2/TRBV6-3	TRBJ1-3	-	CASSYPEVTIYF	TGTGCCAGCAGTTACCCCGAGGTAACCATATATTTT
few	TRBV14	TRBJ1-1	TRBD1	CASSQVRDREAFF	TGTGCCAGCAGCCAAGTGCGGGACAGAGAAGCTTTCTTT
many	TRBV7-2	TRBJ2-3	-	CASSYGSRADTQYF	TGTGCCAGCAGCTACGGGAGCAGGGCTGATACGCAGTATTTT
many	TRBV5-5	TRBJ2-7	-	CASSLDGGTYEQYF	TGTGCCAGCAGCTTGGATGGCGGGACCTACGAGCAGTACTTC
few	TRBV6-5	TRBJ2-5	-	CASSYLTRFPPHF	TGTGCCAGCAGTTACCTGACTAGATTCCCGCCCCACTTC
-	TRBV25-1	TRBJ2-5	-	CASTETAWYQETQYF	TGTGCCAGCACCGAGACAGCTTGGTACCAAGAGACCCAGTACTTC
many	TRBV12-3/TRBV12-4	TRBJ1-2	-	CASSSRGVGYGYTF	TGTGCCAGCAGTTCTCGGGGGGTAGGCTATGGCTACACCTTC
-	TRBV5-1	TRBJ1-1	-	CASSYRDMLNTEAFF	TGCGCCAGCAGCTACCGGGACATGCTGAACACTGAAGCTTTCTTT
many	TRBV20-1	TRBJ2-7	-	CSAPLPGQPGEQYF	TGCAGTGCTCCACTTCCTGGGCAGCCGGGGGAGCAGTACTTC
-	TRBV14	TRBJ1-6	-	CASSEEVGDSPLHF	TGTGCCAGCAGCGAAGAGGTGGGGGATTCACCCCTCCACTTT
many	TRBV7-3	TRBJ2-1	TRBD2	CASSWTRNNEQFF	TGTGCCAGCAGCTGGACTAGAAACAATGAGCAGTTCTTC
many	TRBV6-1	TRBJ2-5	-	CASTPGVGETQYF	TGTGCCAGCACCCCGGGGGTGGGGGAGACCCAGTACTTC
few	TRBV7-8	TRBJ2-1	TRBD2	CASSPTGLADSYNEQFF	TGTGCCAGCAGCCCTACGGGACTAGCGGACTCCTACAATGAGCAGTTCTTC
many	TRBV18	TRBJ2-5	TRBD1	CASSPNRGRQETQYF	TGTGCCAGCTCACCCAACAGGGGGCGACAAGAGACCCAGTACTTC
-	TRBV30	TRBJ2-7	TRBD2	CAWSVFRTSGTSYEQYF	TGTGCCTGGAGTGTCTTCCGGACTAGCGGAACCTCCTACGAGCAGTACTTC
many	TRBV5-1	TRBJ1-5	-	CASSKAYNQPQHF	TGCGCCAGCAGCAAAGCTTACAATCAGCCCCAGCATTTT
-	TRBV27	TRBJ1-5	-	CASRSTVLWQPQHF	TGTGCCAGCAGGTCGACAGTTCTTTGGCAGCCCCAGCATTTT
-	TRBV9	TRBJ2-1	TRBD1	CASSATGTGLNEQFF	TGTGCCAGCAGCGCTACCGGGACAGGGCTCAATGAGCAGTTCTTC
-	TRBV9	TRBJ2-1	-	CASSVVVGGNEQFF	TGTGCCAGCAGCGTAGTGGTAGGGGGGAATGAGCAGTTCTTC
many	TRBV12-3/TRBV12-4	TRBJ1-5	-	CASSFDPAAQHF	TGTGCCAGCAGTTTCGACCCGGCAGCCCAGCATTTT
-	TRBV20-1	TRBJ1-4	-	CSARRGSNEKLFF	TGCAGTGCTAGGCGAGGATCTAATGAAAAACTGTTTTTT
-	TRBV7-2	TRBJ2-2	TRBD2	CASAPGTSGSNPLTGELFF	TGTGCCAGCGCTCCCGGGACTAGCGGATCAAACCCACTGACCGGGGAGCTGTTTTTT